A selection of T cell receptor beta chains follows, all from one sample in a study of metastatic and nonmetastatic thyroid tumors. TCRdb reassembled clones from the PCR reads with MiXCR. Of 6,500 to 9,000 clones in the sample, approximately 30% are singletons; the top ten hold 5% to 6.5%. Sequencing was done on a sample of adjacent normal tissue. These receptors were obtained from a female donor with papillary thyroid cancer or a benign thyroid nodule (not recorded which). Some clones in this sample may be carry-over from other donors' samples. CDR3s include the opening cysteine and the closing phenylalanine or tryptophan. A D gene is named only where the DNA matches it firmly. Clone size is not always given. Where it is, it says once, few, many or a class for expanded clones.

j_call cdr3_length d_call v_call clone_size cdr3_aa cdr3_nt
TRBJ2-7 16 . TRBV11-3 . CASSPRPIWGIGEQYF TGTGCCAGCAGCCCCCGGCCTATCTGGGGGATAGGGGAGCAGTACTTC
TRBJ1-1 15 . TRBV7-3 . CASSLTRLSNTEAFF TGTGCCAGCAGCTTAACGAGACTTTCGAACACTGAAGCTTTCTTT
TRBJ2-7 14 . TRBV19 medium-sized CASSIEEGPNEQYF TGTGCCAGTAGTATAGAGGAGGGGCCGAACGAGCAGTACTTC
TRBJ1-6 12 . TRBV2 . CASRDRNSPLHF TGTGCCAGCCGCGACAGGAATTCACCCCTCCACTTT
TRBJ2-1 14 TRBD1 TRBV11-1 medium-sized CASSFRRGSNEQFF TGTGCCAGCAGCTTTCGCAGGGGGAGCAATGAGCAGTTCTTC
TRBJ2-2 15 TRBD2 TRBV28 . CASISRGGGPGELFF TGTGCCAGCATTTCCCGTGGGGGGGGTCCCGGGGAGCTGTTTTTT
TRBJ1-5 15 . TRBV5-5 many CASSLAQRGGQPQHF TGTGCCAGCAGCTTGGCCCAGAGGGGGGGACAGCCCCAGCATTTT
TRBJ2-7 14 . TRBV28 . CATCYRAGLNEQYF TGTGCCACCTGTTACAGGGCCGGTCTGAACGAGCAGTACTTC
TRBJ1-1 13 TRBD1 TRBV12-3/TRBV12-4 few CASRRTGTGTGFF TGTGCCAGCAGACGAACCGGGACAGGGACGGGTTTCTTT
TRBJ1-2 16 TRBD1 TRBV24-1 few CATRWGYRGPNYGYTF TGTGCCACCAGGTGGGGATACAGGGGCCCTAACTATGGCTACACCTTC
TRBJ1-2 12 . TRBV3-1 . CGCSQASMGYTF TGTGGGTGCAGCCAAGCCAGTATGGGCTACACCTTC
TRBJ2-7 16 TRBD2 TRBV5-5 few CASSAGSSGTSYEQYF TGTGCCAGCAGCGCGGGTAGTAGCGGGACGTCCTACGAGCAGTACTTC
TRBJ2-4 17 TRBD2 TRBV4-1 . CASSQGLAGGPKNIQYF TGCGCCAGCAGCCAAGGACTAGCGGGGGGGCCCAAAAACATTCAGTACTTC
TRBJ1-1 15 . TRBV19 . CASSMGARMNTEAFF TGTGCCAGTAGTATGGGGGCACGGATGAACACTGAAGCTTTCTTT
TRBJ2-1 12 . TRBV28 few CASSFQTHEQFF TGTGCCAGCAGTTTTCAGACCCATGAGCAGTTCTTC
TRBJ2-3 15 TRBD2 TRBV12-3/TRBV12-4 medium-sized CASRLSGGATDTQYF TGTGCCAGCAGACTGAGCGGGGGGGCCACAGATACGCAGTATTTT
TRBJ2-3 16 TRBD2 TRBV6-1 medium-sized CASSEVEQGGTDTQYF TGTGCCAGCAGTGAAGTCGAGCAGGGAGGGACAGATACGCAGTATTTT
TRBJ1-2 18 TRBD1 TRBV15 . CATSRVFRLDRGKYGYTF TGTGCCACCAGCAGAGTTTTCCGACTCGACAGGGGGAAATATGGCTACACCTTC
TRBJ2-7 15 TRBD1 TRBV20-1 . CSAQDRDRGTYEQYF TGCAGTGCTCAAGACCGGGACAGGGGTACCTACGAGCAGTACTTC
TRBJ2-7 12 . TRBV11-3 many CASSFTGHEQYF TGTGCCAGCAGCTTTACAGGCCACGAGCAGTACTTC
TRBJ2-7 14 . TRBV2 many CASNSDRDSYEQYF TGTGCCAGCAATTCAGACCGGGACTCGTACGAGCAGTACTTC
TRBJ1-5 16 . TRBV20-1 . CSARYSGANSNQPQHF TGCAGTGCTAGATACTCCGGGGCCAATAGCAATCAGCCCCAGCATTTC
TRBJ1-5 15 . TRBV6-2/TRBV6-3 . CASSMTGMGNQPQHF TGTGCCAGCAGTATGACGGGGATGGGCAATCAGCCCCAGCATTTT
TRBJ1-6 17 . TRBV9 few CASSVDSLSSYNSPLHF TGTGCCAGCAGCGTAGACTCCTTGAGCTCCTATAATTCACCCCTCCACTTT
TRBJ2-3 16 TRBD2 TRBV20-1 . CSASPGAGGLTDTQYF TGCAGTGCTTCCCCAGGGGCGGGAGGTCTCACAGATACGCAGTATTTT
TRBJ1-3 14 . TRBV25-1 . CASIERAGGNTIYF TGTGCCAGCATTGAACGGGCCGGAGGAAACACCATATATTTT
TRBJ2-7 15 TRBD1 TRBV11-2 . CASSLWAGGSYEQYF TGTGCCAGCAGCCTTTGGGCAGGGGGCAGCTACGAGCAGTACTTC
TRBJ2-3 15 . TRBV7-3 medium-sized CASSSQALSTDTQYF TGTGCCAGCAGCTCACAGGCTCTTAGCACAGATACGCAGTATTTT
TRBJ2-3 17 TRBD2 TRBV4-2 . CASSPGLAGGPTDTQYF TGTGCCAGCAGCCCTGGACTAGCGGGAGGGCCAACAGATACGCAGTATTTT
TRBJ2-5 14 TRBD1 TRBV18 medium-sized CASSPGTVQETQYF TGTGCCAGCTCCCCGGGGACAGTTCAAGAGACCCAGTACTTC
TRBJ1-3 13 . TRBV12-3/TRBV12-4 few CASSFGGKNTIYF TGTGCCAGCAGTTTCGGGGGGAAAAACACCATATATTTT
TRBJ1-3 16 . TRBV20-1 few CSARDSGGHSGNTIYF TGCAGTGCTAGAGATAGCGGGGGCCACTCTGGAAACACCATATATTTT
TRBJ2-3 16 TRBD1 TRBV4-2 once CASSQDKGQGTDTQYF TGTGCCAGCAGCCAAGATAAGGGACAGGGCACAGATACGCAGTATTTT
TRBJ2-7 15 . TRBV11-2 . CASSPAGPGTYEQYF TGTGCCAGCAGCCCAGCGGGCCCAGGAACCTACGAGCAGTACTTC
TRBJ1-2 15 TRBD1 TRBV20-1 . CSATPDRGAMGGYTF TGCAGTGCTACTCCCGACAGGGGTGCTATGGGTGGCTACACCTTC
TRBJ2-7 12 . TRBV11-2 few CASSRLGYEQYF TGTGCCAGCAGTAGACTAGGCTACGAGCAGTACTTC
TRBJ2-2 15 . TRBV24-1 medium-sized CATSDSQTVPGELFF TGTGCCACCAGTGATTCCCAGACAGTCCCCGGGGAGCTGTTTTTT
TRBJ1-6 16 . TRBV5-1 few CASSLAGDPDNSPLHF TGCGCCAGCAGCTTGGCCGGTGACCCGGATAATTCACCCCTCCACTTT
TRBJ1-6 14 . TRBV2 few CASSTGTYNSPLHF TGTGCCAGCAGTACCGGGACCTATAATTCACCCCTCCACTTT
TRBJ1-3 15 TRBD1 TRBV3-1 medium-sized CASSHPGGARNTIYF TGTGCCAGCAGCCATCCAGGGGGCGCGAGAAACACCATATATTTT
TRBJ2-3 16 TRBD2 TRBV13 . CASRLRTSGSIDTQYF TGTGCCAGCAGACTTCGGACTAGCGGGAGCATAGATACGCAGTATTTT
TRBJ2-3 15 TRBD2 TRBV6-2/TRBV6-3 . CASSLGGSGVDTQYF TGTGCCAGCAGTTTGGGGGGGTCCGGTGTGGATACGCAGTATTTT
TRBJ2-7 12 . TRBV27 medium-sized CASRGEPDEQYF TGTGCCAGCAGAGGTGAGCCTGACGAGCAGTACTTC
TRBJ1-1 15 . TRBV3-1 many CASSPSPGVYTEAFF TGTGCCAGCAGCCCATCCCCAGGGGTCTACACTGAAGCTTTCTTT
TRBJ2-4 16 . TRBV27 . CASSLIAGEGGNIQYF TGTGCCAGCAGTTTAATCGCGGGGGAGGGGGGAAACATTCAGTACTTC
TRBJ2-3 15 . TRBV11-2 . CASSSNPSFTDTQYF TGTGCCAGCAGCTCCAACCCAAGTTTCACAGATACGCAGTATTTT
TRBJ1-1 11 . TRBV12-3/TRBV12-4 few CASRRGGEAFF TGTGCCAGCAGAAGGGGCGGTGAAGCTTTCTTT
TRBJ2-3 14 . TRBV6-5 few CASSYSGSTDTQYF TGTGCCAGCAGTTACAGCGGGAGCACAGATACGCAGTATTTT
TRBJ1-2 13 . TRBV7-9 medium-sized CASSLQTDYGYTF TGTGCCAGCAGCCTCCAGACAGACTATGGCTACACCTTC
TRBJ2-1 14 TRBD2 TRBV11-3 . CASSISGRWNEQFF TGTGCCAGCAGCATTAGCGGGAGGTGGAATGAGCAGTTCTTC
TRBJ2-3 13 . TRBV3-1 medium-sized CASSRLDPDTQYF TGTGCCAGCAGCCGCTTGGACCCAGATACGCAGTATTTT
TRBJ2-7 11 . TRBV30 . CAWSVATEQYF TGTGCCTGGAGTGTAGCAACCGAGCAGTACTTC
TRBJ1-4 15 . TRBV28 . CASSSSEAPNEKLFF TGTGCCAGCAGTTCCAGTGAGGCCCCTAATGAAAAACTGTTTTTT
TRBJ1-6 16 . TRBV5-6 few CASSLGRDERTSPLHF TGTGCCAGCAGCCTGGGACGAGATGAGAGGACTTCACCCCTCCACTTT
TRBJ1-4 14 TRBD1 TRBV4-1 medium-sized CASSQPTGRRELFF TGCGCCAGCAGCCAACCGACAGGGCGGAGGGAACTGTTTTTT